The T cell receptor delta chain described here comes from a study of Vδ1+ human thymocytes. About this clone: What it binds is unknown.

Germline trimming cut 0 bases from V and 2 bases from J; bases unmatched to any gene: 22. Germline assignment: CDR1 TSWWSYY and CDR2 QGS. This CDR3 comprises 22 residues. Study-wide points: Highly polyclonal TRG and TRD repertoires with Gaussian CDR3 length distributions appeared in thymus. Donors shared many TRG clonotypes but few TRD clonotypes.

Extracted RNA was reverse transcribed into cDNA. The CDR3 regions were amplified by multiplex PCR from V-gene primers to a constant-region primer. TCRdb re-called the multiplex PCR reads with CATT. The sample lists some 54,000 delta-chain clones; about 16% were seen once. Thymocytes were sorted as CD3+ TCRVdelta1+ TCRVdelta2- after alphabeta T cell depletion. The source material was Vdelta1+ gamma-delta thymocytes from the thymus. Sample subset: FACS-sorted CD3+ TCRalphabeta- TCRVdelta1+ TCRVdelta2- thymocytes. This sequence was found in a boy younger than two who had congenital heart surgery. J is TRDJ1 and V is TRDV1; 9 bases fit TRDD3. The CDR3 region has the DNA TGTGCTCTTGGGGAACTTGTCGCCTTCCCCATACTGGGGGAACCCATTACCGATAAACTCATCTTT. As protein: CALGELVAFPILGEPITDKLIF.